A single sample is the source of the 13 T cell receptor beta chains below, sequenced in a study of metastatic and nonmetastatic thyroid tumors. Patients were all untreated before their thyroid surgery. From the PCR reads, TCRdb re-called clones with MiXCR. The sample contains 4,500 to 6,000 clones, roughly 19% of which appear only once. Sequencing input: adjacent normal tissue. Receptors were obtained from a female donor with papillary thyroid cancer or a benign thyroid nodule (not recorded which). Some clones in this sample may be carry-over from other donors' samples.

The chain employs TRBV20-1 and TRBJ2-5; 8 bases align to TRBD2. This CDR3 spans 13 amino acids. CDR1 and CDR2 from the germline V gene are DFQATT and SNEGSKA (reference sequence). CDR3 DNA: TGCAGAGGGGGGGCGGGAGGTGGTAATACCCAGTACTTC. This codes for CRGGAGGGNTQYF.

This clone was observed at least ten times. One base away lies a much larger clone, so this may be a sequencing read error. The chain employs TRBV30 and TRBJ2-1; D ambiguous. The CDR3 runs to 13 residues. The V gene lost 2 bases and the J gene lost 6 bases, with 11 bases spanning the gap. The germline CDR1 and CDR2 sequences are GTSNPN and SVGIG (reference sequence). The CDR3 bases are TGTGCCTGGAGTAGTGGGTTCTTCAATGAGCAGTTCTTC. This sequence encodes CAWSSGFFNEQFF.

Sample share makes this clone medium-sized (0.01 to 0.1%). The V and J genes are TRBV27 and TRBJ2-7; a weak D match, TRBD1 (5 bases). Trimming cost V 3 bases and J 3 bases, with 12 bases left between them. This CDR3 is built from 14 residues. Germline V lookup: CDR1 MNHEY, CDR2 SMNVEV (reference sequence). The CDR3 here is CASSLTDSRYEQYF. CDR3 DNA: TGTGCCAGCAGTTTGACCGACAGCCGCTACGAGCAGTACTTC.

This clone ranks as medium-sized. The chain has TRBV11-3 and TRBJ2-1, with D possibly TRBD1 on 6 matching bases. Trimming cost V 5 bases and J 4 bases, with 15 bases left between them. Germline CDR1 and CDR2: SGHNT and YENEEA. The CDR3 is 15 amino acids. CDR3: CASSPFGQSYNEQFF. DNA of the CDR3: TGTGCCAGCAGCCCTTTCGGACAGAGTTACAATGAGCAGTTCTTC.

This clone is termed medium-sized. In the same sample, other DNA sequences code for this CDR3. This chain connects TRBV20-1 to TRBJ2-3; TRBD2 matches 9 bases. Trimming at V came to 3 bases and at J to 3 bases, leaving 7 bases not matched to a gene. The CDR3 covers 15 residues. Germline V gene data show CDR1 as DFQATT and CDR2 as SNEGSKA (reference sequence). CDR3 nucleotides: TGCAGTGCTAGGGTAGTAGCGGGAGTTACAGATACGCAGTATTTT. Its protein product is CSARVVAGVTDTQYF.

This clone is judged medium-sized (0.01 to 0.1%). The chain combines TRBV2 with TRBJ2-4; D is perhaps TRBD1 (6 bases). Trimming took off 2 bases at V and 5 bases at J, with 10 bases between the two ends. Germline CDR1 reads SNHLY; CDR2 reads FYNNEI. The CDR3 is 14 residues long. CDR3 loop: CASSESRGENIQYF. Here the CDR3 DNA reads TGTGCCAGCAGTGAATCCAGGGGCGAAAACATTCAGTACTTC. Full variable domain (missing parts from reference TRBV2 and TRBJ2-4): EPEVTQTPSHQVTQMGQEVILRCVPISNHLYFYWYRQILGQKVEFLVSFYNNEISEKSEIFDDQFSVERPDGSNFTLKIRSTKLEDSAMYFCASSESRGENIQYFGAGTRLSVL.

This clone has just a few counts. The junction and the germline gene differ at one end; a read error may be behind it. The chain uses TRBV20-1 and TRBJ1-1; D uncertain. CDR1 and CDR2 from the germline V gene are DFQATT and SNEGSKA (reference sequence). The CDR3 is 12 residues long. In DNA form, the CDR3 reads TGCAGAGCTAGAACTGCGAACACTGAAGCTTTCTTT. Its protein product is CRARTANTEAFF.

V gene TRBV20-1 combines with J gene TRBJ1-2, with 7 bases fitting TRBD1. CDR1 is DFQATT, CDR2 SNEGSKA, per germline (reference sequence). V shed 7 bases and J 4 bases; nucleotides not matched to a gene: 9. This CDR3 region has 13 residues. The CDR3 is CSVPLRDSYGYTF. The CDR3 DNA sequence: TGCAGTGTTCCCCTCCGGGACAGCTATGGCTACACCTTC.

Many counts were recorded for this clone. A much larger clone lies one base from this, so it may be a read error. The chain carries TRBV5-1 and TRBJ2-3; D may match TRBD1 or TRBD2 (5 bases each). Germline V lookup: CDR1 SGHRS, CDR2 YFSETQ. Trimming took 4 bases from V and 8 from J, leaving 17 bases between them. The CDR3 loop spans 14 amino acids. The CDR3 spells CASSPGRAQGTQYF. CDR3 bases: TGCGCCAGCAGCCCGGGACGAGCGCAAGGTACGCAGTATTTT.

This clone is termed medium-sized (0.01 to 0.1%). The chain employs TRBV20-1 and TRBJ2-3; the match to TRBD2 covers 10 bases. The CDR3 totals 15 residues. Germline values: CDR1 DFQATT, CDR2 SNEGSKA (reference sequence). J lost 3 bases, V lost 3 bases, and 6 bases had no gene match. The CDR3 reads CSASMQREGTDTQYF. In nucleotides, the CDR3 is TGCAGTGCTAGTATGCAGCGGGAGGGGACAGATACGCAGTATTTT.

By proportion, this clone is medium-sized. The gene calls are TRBV12-3 or TRBV12-4 and TRBJ2-3; D unresolved. Trimming stripped 7 bases from V and 11 bases from J, with 22 bases between. The CDR3 contains 14 residues. CDR3: CASTRRRAEHKQYF. The CDR3 coding sequence is TGTGCCAGCACCCGTCGGCGCGCCGAGCATAAGCAGTATTTT.

This clone was observed a few times. This chain uses TRBV6-1 with TRBJ2-1; D uncertain. This CDR3 has 12 residues. V was shortened by 7 bases and J by 10 bases, with 14 bases between the two germline ends. Germline V gene sequence: CDR1 MNHNS, CDR2 SASEGT. The CDR3 loop reads CASTLDPSEQFF. The CDR3 DNA sequence: TGTGCCAGCACCCTGGACCCCTCGGAGCAGTTCTTC.

V usage is TRBV2 and J usage is TRBJ2-1; D tentatively fits TRBD1 or TRBD2 (6 bases each). There are 16 residues in the CDR3. Germline CDR1 is SNHLY and CDR2 is FYNNEI. V was clipped by 4 bases and J by 3 bases, with 16 bases between them. CDR3 coding DNA: TGTGCCAGCAGTGCATCTACGGGGGCTCTCTACAATGAGCAGTTCTTC. Protein product: CASSASTGALYNEQFF.